Listed below are T cell receptor beta chains from one sample, sequenced in a study of blood T cells in healthy people across ages. TCRdb itself ran the 5' RACE reads through MiXCR, one entry per CDR3 protein. The sample includes 1.5 million to 2 million distinct CDR3 sequences, about 49% seen only once; the top ten take approximately 2.1%. Sample: blood. The receptors here all came from a woman aged 40 to 55 in good health. Each CDR3 is given with its conserved first and last residue. A D gene is named only where the DNA matches it firmly. Rows may omit the clone size; those that give it use once, few, many or a size class.

clone size	V gene	D gene	J gene	CDR3 DNA	CDR3 protein
NA	TRBV15	NA	TRBJ2-5	TGTGCCACCAGAGGGGGAAGGTTGACCCAGTACTTC	CATRGGRLTQYF
NA	TRBV5-1	TRBD1	TRBJ2-4	TGCGCCAGCAGCCCTCCCGGGACAGGGGGAAACATTCAGTACTTC	CASSPPGTGGNIQYF
NA	TRBV6-2/TRBV6-3	TRBD1	TRBJ2-3	TGTGCCAGCAGTTACTTCGGACAGGGGAGGTTCTCAGATACGCAGTATTTT	CASSYFGQGRFSDTQYF
NA	TRBV28	NA	TRBJ2-1	TGTGCCAGCAGTGGACCCCTTTGGGGTGAGCAGTTCTTC	CASSGPLWGEQFF
NA	TRBV2	NA	TRBJ2-1	TGTGCCAGCAGTGAAGATCCCGGGTTTGTTAATGAGCAGTTCTTC	CASSEDPGFVNEQFF
few	TRBV20-1	NA	TRBJ1-2	TGCAGTGCTAGAGCGGGGACGATAAATGGCTACACCTTC	CSARAGTINGYTF
many	TRBV7-2	NA	TRBJ2-3	TGTGCCAGCAGCTCGACTGCAAGCACAGATACGCAGTATTTT	CASSSTASTDTQYF
NA	TRBV12-3/TRBV12-4	TRBD1	TRBJ2-4	TGTGCCAGCACTCAACCCGGACAGGGGAAAAACATTCAGTACTTC	CASTQPGQGKNIQYF
NA	TRBV6-6	TRBD1	TRBJ2-3	TGTGCCAGCAGGTCCTATGTGGGACAGGGACCAGATACGCAGTATTTT	CASRSYVGQGPDTQYF
NA	TRBV24-1	NA	TRBJ2-1	TGTGCCACCAGGTCAAGTCTACCGAATTCCTACAATGAGCAGTTCTTC	CATRSSLPNSYNEQFF
NA	TRBV5-5	TRBD1	TRBJ2-7	TGTGCCAGCAGCTCCGGACAGGCTTCCTACAATGAGCAGTACTTC	CASSSGQASYNEQYF
few	TRBV4-3	NA	TRBJ2-1	TGCGCCAGCAGCCAAGGACAGAACTCCTACAATGAGCAGTTCTTC	CASSQGQNSYNEQFF
NA	TRBV28	NA	TRBJ1-1	TGTGCCAGCAGCTTTGAGGGGGTCGGGAGCACTGAAGCTTTCTTT	CASSFEGVGSTEAFF
NA	TRBV2	TRBD1	TRBJ2-5	TGTGCCAGCGGTGACGCAGGGGGCCGGGAGACCCAGTACTTC	CASGDAGGRETQYF
NA	TRBV9	TRBD1	TRBJ2-1	TGTGCCAGCAGCGTAGAGGGGGCCCCAGCCTATTCCTCCTACAATGAGCAGTTCTTC	CASSVEGAPAYSSYNEQFF
NA	TRBV20-1	NA	TRBJ2-3	TGCAGTGCTAGGCGGAGAGATACGCAGTATTTT	CSARRRDTQYF
few	TRBV12-3/TRBV12-4	NA	TRBJ1-2	TGTGCCAGCAGTTTTTTCCAGCCTTGGGGCTACACCTTC	CASSFFQPWGYTF
NA	TRBV20-1	TRBD1	TRBJ1-2	TGCAGTGCTAGACAAAGACAGGGAGGGGGCTATGGCTACACCTTC	CSARQRQGGGYGYTF
NA	TRBV7-8	NA	TRBJ2-5	TGTGCCAGCATTTCCCGTCTTTCGCGCCAAGAGACCCAGTACTTC	CASISRLSRQETQYF
NA	TRBV15	TRBD1	TRBJ1-2	TGTGCCACCAGCACCGGGACAGGGGGCTTGCGCACCTTC	CATSTGTGGLRTF
NA	TRBV5-6	NA	TRBJ2-5	TGTGCCAGCAGCTCGGGGAGCATGGAAGAGACCCAGTACTTC	CASSSGSMEETQYF
NA	TRBV6-2/TRBV6-3	NA	TRBJ2-1	TGTGCCGCAACAGGGCGAAGCTCCTACAATGAGCAGTTCTTC	CAATGRSSYNEQFF
NA	TRBV20-1	NA	TRBJ1-1	TGCAGTGCCGGAATCCACCCGGCCGCTATCACTGAAGCTTTCTTT	CSAGIHPAAITEAFF
NA	TRBV5-1	TRBD2	TRBJ2-5	TGCGCCAGCACCCGGGGGTCCCTAGCGGAGGAAGAGACCCAGTACTTC	CASTRGSLAEEETQYF